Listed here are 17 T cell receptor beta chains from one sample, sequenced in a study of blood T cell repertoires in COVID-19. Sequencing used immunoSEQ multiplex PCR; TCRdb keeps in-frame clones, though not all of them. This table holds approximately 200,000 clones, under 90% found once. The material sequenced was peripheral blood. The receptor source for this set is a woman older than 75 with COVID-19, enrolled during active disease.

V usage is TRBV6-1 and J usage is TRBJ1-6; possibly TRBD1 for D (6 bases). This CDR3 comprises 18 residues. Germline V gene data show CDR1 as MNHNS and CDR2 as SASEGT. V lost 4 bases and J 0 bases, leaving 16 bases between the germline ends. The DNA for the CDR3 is TGTGCCAGCAGTGCCCGGGACCAGGGGATCTCCTATAATTCACCCCTCCACTTT. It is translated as CASSARDQGISYNSPLHF.

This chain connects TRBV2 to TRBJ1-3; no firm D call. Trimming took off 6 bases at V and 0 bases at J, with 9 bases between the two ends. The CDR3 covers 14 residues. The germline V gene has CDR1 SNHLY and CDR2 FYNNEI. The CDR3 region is CASRAGNSGNTIYF. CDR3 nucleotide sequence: TGTGCCAGCAGGGCCGGGAACTCTGGAAACACCATATATTTT.

CDR3 sequence: CASSLGWEEKETQYF. The CDR3 region has the DNA TGTGCCAGCAGCTTAGGTTGGGAGGAGAAAGAGACCCAGTACTTC. The chain carries TRBV7-9 and TRBJ2-5; D possibly corresponds to TRBD2 (6 bases). The CDR3 length is 15 residues. Germline CDR1 SEHNR, CDR2 FQNEAQ (reference sequence). Trimming stripped 1 base from V and 3 bases from J, with 12 bases between.

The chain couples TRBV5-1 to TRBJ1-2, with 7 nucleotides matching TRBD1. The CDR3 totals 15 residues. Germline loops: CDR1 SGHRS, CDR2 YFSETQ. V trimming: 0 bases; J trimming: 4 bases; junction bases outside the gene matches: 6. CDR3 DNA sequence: TGCGCCAGCAGCTTGGAGGGGACAGAATCCTATGGCTACACCTTC. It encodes CASSLEGTESYGYTF.

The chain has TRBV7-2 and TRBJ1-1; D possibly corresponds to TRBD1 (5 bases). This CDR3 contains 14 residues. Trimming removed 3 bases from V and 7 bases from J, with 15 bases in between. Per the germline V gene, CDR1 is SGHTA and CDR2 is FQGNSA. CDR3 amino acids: CASSLGGWDYEAFF. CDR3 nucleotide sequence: TGTGCCAGCAGCTTGGGGGGGTGGGATTATGAAGCTTTCTTT.

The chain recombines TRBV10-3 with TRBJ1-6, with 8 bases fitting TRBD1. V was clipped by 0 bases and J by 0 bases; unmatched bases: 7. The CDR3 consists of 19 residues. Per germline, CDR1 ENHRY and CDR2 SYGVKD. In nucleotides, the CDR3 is TGTGCCATCAGTGAGTCAGGACAGGGCCTGAGCTCCTATAATTCACCCCTCCACTTT. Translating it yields CAISESGQGLSSYNSPLHF.

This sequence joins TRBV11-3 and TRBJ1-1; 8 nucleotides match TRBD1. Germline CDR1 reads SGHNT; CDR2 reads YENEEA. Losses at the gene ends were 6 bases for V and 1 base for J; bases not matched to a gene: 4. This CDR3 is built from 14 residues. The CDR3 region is CASRSGQGNTEAFF. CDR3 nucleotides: TGTGCCAGCAGATCAGGACAGGGGAACACTGAAGCTTTCTTT.

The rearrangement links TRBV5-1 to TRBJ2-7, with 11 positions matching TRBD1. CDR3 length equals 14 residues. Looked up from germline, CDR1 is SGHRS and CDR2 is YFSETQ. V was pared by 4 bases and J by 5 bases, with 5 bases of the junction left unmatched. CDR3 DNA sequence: TGCGCCAGCAGCCACGGACAGGGGGCCCACGAGCAGTACTTC. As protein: CASSHGQGAHEQYF.

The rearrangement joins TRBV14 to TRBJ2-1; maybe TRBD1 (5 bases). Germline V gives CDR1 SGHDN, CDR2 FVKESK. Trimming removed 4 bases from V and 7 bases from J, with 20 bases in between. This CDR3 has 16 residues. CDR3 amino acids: CASSRSNRFFSNEQFF. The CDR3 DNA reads TGTGCCAGCAGCCGGTCGAACAGGTTTTTCTCGAATGAGCAGTTCTTC.

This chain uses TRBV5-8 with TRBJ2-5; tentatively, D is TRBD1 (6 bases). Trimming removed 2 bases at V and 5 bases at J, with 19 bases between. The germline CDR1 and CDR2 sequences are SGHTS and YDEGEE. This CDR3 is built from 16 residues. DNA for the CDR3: TGTGCCAGCAGCTTCAGTTGGGGACACCAAGGGGAGACCCAGTACTTC. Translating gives CASSFSWGHQGETQYF.

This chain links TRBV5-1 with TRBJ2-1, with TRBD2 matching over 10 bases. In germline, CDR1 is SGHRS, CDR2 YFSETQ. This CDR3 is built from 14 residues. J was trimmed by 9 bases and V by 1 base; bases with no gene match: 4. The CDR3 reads CASSLTSGESEQFF. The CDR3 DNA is TGCGCCAGCAGCTTGACTAGCGGGGAGAGTGAGCAGTTCTTC.

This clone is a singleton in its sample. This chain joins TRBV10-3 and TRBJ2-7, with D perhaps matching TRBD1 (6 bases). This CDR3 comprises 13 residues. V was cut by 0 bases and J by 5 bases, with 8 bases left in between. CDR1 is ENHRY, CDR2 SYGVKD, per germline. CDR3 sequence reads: CAISESRQDEQYF. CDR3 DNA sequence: TGTGCCATCAGTGAGTCACGACAGGACGAGCAGTACTTC.

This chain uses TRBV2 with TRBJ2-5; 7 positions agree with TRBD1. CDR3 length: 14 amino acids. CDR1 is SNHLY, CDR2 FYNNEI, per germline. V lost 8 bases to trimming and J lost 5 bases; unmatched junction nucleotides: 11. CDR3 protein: CASQRGSRGETQYF. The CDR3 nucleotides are TGTGCCAGCCAACGCGGGTCCAGGGGGGAGACCCAGTACTTC.

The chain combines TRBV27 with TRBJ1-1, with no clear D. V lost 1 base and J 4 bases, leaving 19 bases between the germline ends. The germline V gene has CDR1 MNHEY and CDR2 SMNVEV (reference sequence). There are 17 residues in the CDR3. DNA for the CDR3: TGTGCCAGCAGTTTATTTGGGTACGCAGCTCGGGGCACTGAAGCTTTCTTT. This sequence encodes CASSLFGYAARGTEAFF.

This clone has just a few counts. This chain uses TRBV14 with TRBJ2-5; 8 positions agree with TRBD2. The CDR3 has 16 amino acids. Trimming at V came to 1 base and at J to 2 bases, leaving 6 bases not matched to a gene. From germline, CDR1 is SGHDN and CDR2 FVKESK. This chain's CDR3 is CASSQALAGLQETQYF. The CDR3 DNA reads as TGTGCCAGCAGCCAAGCCCTAGCGGGCTTACAAGAGACCCAGTACTTC.

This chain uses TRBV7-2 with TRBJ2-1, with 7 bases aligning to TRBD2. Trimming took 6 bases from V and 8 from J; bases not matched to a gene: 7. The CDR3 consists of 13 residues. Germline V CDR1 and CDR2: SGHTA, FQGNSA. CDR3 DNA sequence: TGTGCCAGCAGTATGGGGGGGGACTATGAGCAGTTCTTC. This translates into CASSMGGDYEQFF.

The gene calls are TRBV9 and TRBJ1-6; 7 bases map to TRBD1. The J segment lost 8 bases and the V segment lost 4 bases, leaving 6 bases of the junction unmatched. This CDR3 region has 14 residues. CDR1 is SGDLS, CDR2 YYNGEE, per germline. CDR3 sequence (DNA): TGTGCCAGCAGCCCACAGGGGAGAGATTCACCCCTCCACTTT. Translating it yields CASSPQGRDSPLHF.